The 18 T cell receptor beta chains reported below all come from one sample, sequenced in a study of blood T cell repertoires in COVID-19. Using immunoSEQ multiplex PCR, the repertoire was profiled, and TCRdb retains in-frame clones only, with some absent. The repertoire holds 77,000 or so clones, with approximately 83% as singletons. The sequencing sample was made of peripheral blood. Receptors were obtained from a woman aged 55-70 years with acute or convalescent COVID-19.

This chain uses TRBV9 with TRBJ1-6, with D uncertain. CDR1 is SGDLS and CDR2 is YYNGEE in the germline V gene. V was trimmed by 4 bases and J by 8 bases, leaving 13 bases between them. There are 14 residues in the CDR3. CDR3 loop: CASSLLAADSPLHF. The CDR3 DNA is TGTGCCAGCAGCCTTCTCGCAGCGGATTCACCCCTCCACTTT.

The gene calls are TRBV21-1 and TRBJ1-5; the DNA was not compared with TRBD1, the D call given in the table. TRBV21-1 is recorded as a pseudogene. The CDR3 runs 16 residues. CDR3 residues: CASSKGATGGRQPQHF. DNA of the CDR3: TGTGCCAGCAGCAAAGGTGCAACAGGGGGCAGGCAGCCCCAGCATTTT.

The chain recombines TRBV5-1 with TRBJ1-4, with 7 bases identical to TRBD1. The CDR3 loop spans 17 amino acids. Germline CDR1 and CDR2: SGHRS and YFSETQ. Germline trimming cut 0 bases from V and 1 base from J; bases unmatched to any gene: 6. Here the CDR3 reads CASSLGQGRGTNEKLFF. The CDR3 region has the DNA TGCGCCAGCAGCTTGGGACAGGGTAGGGGAACTAATGAAAAACTGTTTTTT.

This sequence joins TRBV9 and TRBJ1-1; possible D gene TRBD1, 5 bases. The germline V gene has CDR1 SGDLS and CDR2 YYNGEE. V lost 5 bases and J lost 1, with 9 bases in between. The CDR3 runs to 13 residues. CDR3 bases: TGTGCCAGCAGTTTCGGGGGGAACACTGAAGCTTTCTTT. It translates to CASSFGGNTEAFF.

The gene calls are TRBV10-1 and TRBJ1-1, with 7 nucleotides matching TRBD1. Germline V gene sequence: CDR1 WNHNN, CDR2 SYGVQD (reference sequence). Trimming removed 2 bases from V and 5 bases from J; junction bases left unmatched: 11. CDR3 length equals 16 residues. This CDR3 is CASSEEGAPGVTEAFF. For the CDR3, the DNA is TGCGCCAGCAGTGAGGAGGGGGCCCCGGGGGTAACTGAAGCTTTCTTT.

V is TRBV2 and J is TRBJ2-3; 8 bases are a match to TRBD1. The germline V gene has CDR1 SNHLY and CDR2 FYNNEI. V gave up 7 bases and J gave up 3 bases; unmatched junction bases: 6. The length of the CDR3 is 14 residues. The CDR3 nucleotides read TGTGCCAGCATGGACAGGGAAGGTACAGATACGCAGTATTTT. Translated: CASMDREGTDTQYF.

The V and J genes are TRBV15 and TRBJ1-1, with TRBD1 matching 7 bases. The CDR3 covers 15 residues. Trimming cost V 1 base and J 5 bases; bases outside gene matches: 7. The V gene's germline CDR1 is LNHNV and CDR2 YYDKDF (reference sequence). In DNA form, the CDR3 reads TGTGCCACCAGCAGAGTAAGGGCAGGGGGAACTGAAGCTTTCTTT. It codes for CATSRVRAGGTEAFF.

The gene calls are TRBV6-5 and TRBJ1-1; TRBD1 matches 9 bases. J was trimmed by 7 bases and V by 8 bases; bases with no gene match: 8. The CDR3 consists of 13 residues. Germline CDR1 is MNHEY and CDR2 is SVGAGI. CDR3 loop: CASGVGQGLEAFF. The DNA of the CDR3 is TGTGCCAGCGGGGTGGGACAGGGCCTTGAAGCTTTCTTT.

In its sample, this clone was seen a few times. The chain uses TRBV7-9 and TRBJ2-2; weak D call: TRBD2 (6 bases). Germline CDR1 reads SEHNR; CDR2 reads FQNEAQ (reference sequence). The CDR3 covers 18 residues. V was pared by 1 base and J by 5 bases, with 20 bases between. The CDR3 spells CASSLESREVLWTGELFF. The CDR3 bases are TGTGCCAGCAGCTTAGAGAGCAGGGAGGTGCTGTGGACCGGGGAGCTGTTTTTT.

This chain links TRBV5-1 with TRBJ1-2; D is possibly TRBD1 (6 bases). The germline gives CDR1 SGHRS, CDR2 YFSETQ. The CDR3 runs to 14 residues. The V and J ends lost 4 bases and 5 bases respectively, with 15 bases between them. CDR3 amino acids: CASSRGGTNYGYTF. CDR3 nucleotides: TGCGCCAGCAGCCGCGGGGGGACAAATTATGGCTACACCTTC.

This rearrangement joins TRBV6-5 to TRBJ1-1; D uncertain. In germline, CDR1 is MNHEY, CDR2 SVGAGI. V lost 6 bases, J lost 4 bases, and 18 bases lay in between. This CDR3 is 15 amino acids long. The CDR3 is CASRTQGRGSTEAFF. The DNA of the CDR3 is TGTGCCAGCAGAACACAAGGGAGAGGGAGCACTGAAGCTTTCTTT.

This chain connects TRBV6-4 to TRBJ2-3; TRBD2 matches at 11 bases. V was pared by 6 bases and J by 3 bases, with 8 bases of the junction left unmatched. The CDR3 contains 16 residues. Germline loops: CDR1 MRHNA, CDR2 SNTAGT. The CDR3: CASSYSSGGPTDTQYF. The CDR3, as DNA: TGTGCCAGCAGCTATTCTAGCGGGGGGCCGACAGATACGCAGTATTTT.

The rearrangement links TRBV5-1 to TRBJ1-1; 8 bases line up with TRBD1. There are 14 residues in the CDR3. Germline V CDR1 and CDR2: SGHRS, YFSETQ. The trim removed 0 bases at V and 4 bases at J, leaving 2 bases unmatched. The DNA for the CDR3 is TGCGCCAGCAGCTTGGTACAGGGGGGCACTGAAGCTTTCTTT. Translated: CASSLVQGGTEAFF.

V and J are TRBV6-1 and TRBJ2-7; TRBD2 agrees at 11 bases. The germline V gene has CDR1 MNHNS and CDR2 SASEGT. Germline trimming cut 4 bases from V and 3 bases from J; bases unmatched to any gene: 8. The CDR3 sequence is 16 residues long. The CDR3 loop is CASSAGASGGIYEQYF. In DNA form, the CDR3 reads TGTGCCAGCAGTGCCGGGGCTAGCGGGGGGATCTACGAGCAGTACTTC.

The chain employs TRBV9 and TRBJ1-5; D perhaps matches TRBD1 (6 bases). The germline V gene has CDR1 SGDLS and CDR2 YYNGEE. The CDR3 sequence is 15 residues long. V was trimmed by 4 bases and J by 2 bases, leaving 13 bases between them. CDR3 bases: TGTGCCAGCAGCCTAACGGACAGTCGCAATCAGCCCCAGCATTTT. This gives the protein CASSLTDSRNQPQHF.

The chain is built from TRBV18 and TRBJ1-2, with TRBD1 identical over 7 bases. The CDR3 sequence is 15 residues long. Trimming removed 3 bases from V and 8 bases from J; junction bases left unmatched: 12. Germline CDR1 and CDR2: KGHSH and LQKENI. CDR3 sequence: CASSPRDRPLGGYTF. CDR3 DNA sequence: TGTGCCAGCTCACCCCGGGACAGACCTTTGGGAGGCTACACCTTC.

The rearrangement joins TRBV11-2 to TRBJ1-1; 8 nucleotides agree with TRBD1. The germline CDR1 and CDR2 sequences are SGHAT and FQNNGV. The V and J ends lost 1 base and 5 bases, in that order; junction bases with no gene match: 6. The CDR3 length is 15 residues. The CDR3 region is CASSLADRVGTEAFF. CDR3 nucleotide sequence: TGTGCCAGCAGCTTAGCGGACAGGGTAGGGACTGAAGCTTTCTTT.

CDR3 residues: CASSPPGQQETQYF. CDR3 in DNA: TGTGCCAGCAGCCCTCCAGGACAGCAAGAGACCCAGTACTTC. This chain joins TRBV3-1 (or the pseudogene TRBV3-2) and TRBJ2-5, with D maybe TRBD1 (6 bases). Germline V gene data show CDR1 as LGHDT and CDR2 as YNNKEL (reference sequence). The CDR3 extends over 14 amino acids. Trimming took off 4 bases at V and 2 bases at J, with 11 bases between the two ends.